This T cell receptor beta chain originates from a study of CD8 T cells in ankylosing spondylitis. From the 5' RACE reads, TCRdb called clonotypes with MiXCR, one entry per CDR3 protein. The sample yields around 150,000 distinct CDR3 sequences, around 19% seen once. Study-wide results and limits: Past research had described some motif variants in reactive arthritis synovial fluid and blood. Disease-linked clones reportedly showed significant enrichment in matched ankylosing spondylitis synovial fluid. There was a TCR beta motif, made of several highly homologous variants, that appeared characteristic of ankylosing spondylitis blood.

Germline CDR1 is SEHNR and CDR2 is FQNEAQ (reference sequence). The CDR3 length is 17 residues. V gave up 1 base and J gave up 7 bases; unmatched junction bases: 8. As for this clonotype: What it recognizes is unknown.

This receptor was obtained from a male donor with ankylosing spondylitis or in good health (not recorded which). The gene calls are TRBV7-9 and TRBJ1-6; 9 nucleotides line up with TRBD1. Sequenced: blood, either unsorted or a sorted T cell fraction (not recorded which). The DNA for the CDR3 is TGTGCCAGCAGCTTAGGGAGACAGGGGGGAAAAAATTCACCCCTCCACTTT. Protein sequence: CASSLGRQGGKNSPLHF. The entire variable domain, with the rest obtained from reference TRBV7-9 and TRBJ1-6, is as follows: DTGVSQNPRHKITKRGQNVTFRCDPISEHNRLYWYRQTLGQGPEFLTYFQNEAQLEKSRLLSDRFSAERPKGSFSTLEIQRTEQGDSAMYLCASSLGRQGGKNSPLHFGNGTRLTVT.